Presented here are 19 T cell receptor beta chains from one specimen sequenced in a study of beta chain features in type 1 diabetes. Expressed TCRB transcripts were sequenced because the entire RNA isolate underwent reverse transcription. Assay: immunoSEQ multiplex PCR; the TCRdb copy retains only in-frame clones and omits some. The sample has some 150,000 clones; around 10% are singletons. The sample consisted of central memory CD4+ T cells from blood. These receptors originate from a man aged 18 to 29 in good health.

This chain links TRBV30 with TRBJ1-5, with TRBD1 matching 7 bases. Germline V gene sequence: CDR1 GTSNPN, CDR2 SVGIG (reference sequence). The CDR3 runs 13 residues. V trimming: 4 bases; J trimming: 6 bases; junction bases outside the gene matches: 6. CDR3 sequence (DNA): TGTGCCTGGACTCGGACAGGAGGTCAGCCCCAGCATTTT. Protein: CAWTRTGGQPQHF.

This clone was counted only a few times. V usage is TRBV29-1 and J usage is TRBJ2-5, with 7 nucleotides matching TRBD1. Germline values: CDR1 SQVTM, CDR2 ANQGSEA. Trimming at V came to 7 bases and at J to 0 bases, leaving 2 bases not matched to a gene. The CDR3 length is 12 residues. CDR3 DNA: TGCAGCGCCGACAGGGACCAAGAGACCCAGTACTTC. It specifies CSADRDQETQYF.

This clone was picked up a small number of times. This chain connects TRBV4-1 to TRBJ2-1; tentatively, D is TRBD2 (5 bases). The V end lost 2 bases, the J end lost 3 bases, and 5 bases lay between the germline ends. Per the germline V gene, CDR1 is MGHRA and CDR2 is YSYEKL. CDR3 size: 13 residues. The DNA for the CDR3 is TGCGCCAGCAGCCAACGGGACTACAATGAGCAGTTCTTC. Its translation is CASSQRDYNEQFF.

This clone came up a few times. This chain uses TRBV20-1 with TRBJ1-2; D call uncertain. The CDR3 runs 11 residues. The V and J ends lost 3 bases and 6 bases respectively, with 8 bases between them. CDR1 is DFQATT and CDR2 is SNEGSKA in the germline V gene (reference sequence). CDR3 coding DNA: TGCAGTGCTAGTATATGGGATGGCTACACCTTC. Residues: CSASIWDGYTF.

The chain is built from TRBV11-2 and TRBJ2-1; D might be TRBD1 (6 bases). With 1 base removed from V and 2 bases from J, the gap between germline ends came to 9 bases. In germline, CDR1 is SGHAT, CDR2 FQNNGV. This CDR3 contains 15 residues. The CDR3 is CASSLGGHPYNEQFF. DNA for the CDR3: TGTGCCAGCAGCTTAGGGGGGCATCCCTACAATGAGCAGTTCTTC.

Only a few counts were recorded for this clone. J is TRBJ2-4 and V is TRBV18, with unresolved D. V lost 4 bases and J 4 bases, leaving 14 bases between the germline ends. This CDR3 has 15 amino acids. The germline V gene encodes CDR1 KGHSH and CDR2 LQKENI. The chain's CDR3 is CASSLTPTIKNIQYF. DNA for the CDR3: TGTGCCAGCTCACTCACACCAACCATAAAAAACATTCAGTACTTC. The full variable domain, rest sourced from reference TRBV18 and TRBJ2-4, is NAGVMQNPRHLVRRRGQEARLRCSPMKGHSHVYWYRQLPEEGLKFMVYLQKENIIDESGMPKERFSAEFPKEGPSILRIQQVVRGDSAAYFCASSLTPTIKNIQYFGAGTRLSVL.

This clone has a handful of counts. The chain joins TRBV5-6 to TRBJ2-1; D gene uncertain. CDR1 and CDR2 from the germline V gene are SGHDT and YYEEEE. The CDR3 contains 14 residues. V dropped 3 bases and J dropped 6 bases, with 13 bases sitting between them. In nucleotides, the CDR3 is TGTGCCAGCAGCTCTCTGACCCTCACCAATGAGCAGTTCTTC. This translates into CASSSLTLTNEQFF.

Written as DNA, the CDR3 is TGTGCCAGCAGCCTAGGACTAGCTCCAGATACGCAGTATTTT. Its translation is CASSLGLAPDTQYF. V is TRBV11-2 and J is TRBJ2-3, with 8 bases fitting TRBD2. The V gene's germline CDR1 is SGHAT and CDR2 FQNNGV. The trim removed 5 bases at V and 4 bases at J, leaving 5 bases unmatched. This CDR3 region has 14 residues. The whole variable domain, filled in from reference TRBV11-2 and TRBJ2-3, reads EAGVAQSPRYKIIEKRQSVAFWCNPISGHATLYWYQQILGQGPKLLIQFQNNGVVDDSQLPKDRFSAERLKGVDSTLKIQPAKLEDSAVYLCASSLGLAPDTQYFGPGTRLTVL.

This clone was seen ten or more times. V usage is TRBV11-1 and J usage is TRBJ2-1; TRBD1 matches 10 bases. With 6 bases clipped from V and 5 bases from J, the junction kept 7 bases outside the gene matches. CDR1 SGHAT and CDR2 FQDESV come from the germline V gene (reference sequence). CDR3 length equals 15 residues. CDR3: CASRKDRGSNNEQFF. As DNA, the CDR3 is TGTGCCAGCAGAAAGGACAGGGGGTCAAACAATGAGCAGTTCTTC.

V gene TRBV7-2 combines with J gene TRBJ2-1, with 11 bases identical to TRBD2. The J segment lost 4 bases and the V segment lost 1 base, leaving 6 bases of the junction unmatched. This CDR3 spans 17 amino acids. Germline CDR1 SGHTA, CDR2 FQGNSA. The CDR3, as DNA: TGTGCCAGCAGCTTAGTTGCCACTAGCGGGAGTTACAATGAGCAGTTCTTC. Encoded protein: CASSLVATSGSYNEQFF.

This CDR3 is CSGGEKETQYF. CDR3 nucleotides: TGCAGCGGAGGAGAAAAAGAGACCCAGTACTTC. The chain uses TRBV29-1 and TRBJ2-5, with D unclear. The CDR3 consists of 11 residues. With 7 bases removed from V and 3 bases from J, the gap between germline ends came to 9 bases. Germline V lookup: CDR1 SQVTM, CDR2 ANQGSEA. The variable domain in full, with the rest retrieved from reference TRBV29-1 and TRBJ2-5, is SAVISQKPSRDICQRGTSLTIQCQVDSQVTMMFWYRQQPGQSLTLIATANQGSEATYESGFVIDKFPISRPNLTFSTLTVSNMSPEDSSIYLCSGGEKETQYFGPGTRLLVL.

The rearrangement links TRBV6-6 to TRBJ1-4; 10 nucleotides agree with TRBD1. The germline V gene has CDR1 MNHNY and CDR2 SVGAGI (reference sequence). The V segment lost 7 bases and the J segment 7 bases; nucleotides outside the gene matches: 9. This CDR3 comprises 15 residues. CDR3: CASNDPGQGFEKLFF. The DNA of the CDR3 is TGTGCCAGCAATGACCCGGGACAGGGGTTTGAAAAACTGTTTTTT.

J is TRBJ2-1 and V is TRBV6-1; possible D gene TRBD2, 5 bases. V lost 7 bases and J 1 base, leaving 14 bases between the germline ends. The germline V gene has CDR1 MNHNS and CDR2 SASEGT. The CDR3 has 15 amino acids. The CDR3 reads CASKKDWESYNEQFF. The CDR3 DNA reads TGTGCCAGCAAAAAGGACTGGGAATCCTACAATGAGCAGTTCTTC.

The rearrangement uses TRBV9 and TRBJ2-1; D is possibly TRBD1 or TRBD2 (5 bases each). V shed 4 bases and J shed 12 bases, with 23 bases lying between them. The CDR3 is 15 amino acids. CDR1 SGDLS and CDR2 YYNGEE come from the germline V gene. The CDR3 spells CASSPRDAGQGGQFF. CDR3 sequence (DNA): TGTGCCAGCAGCCCCCGGGACGCCGGGCAAGGAGGGCAGTTCTTC.

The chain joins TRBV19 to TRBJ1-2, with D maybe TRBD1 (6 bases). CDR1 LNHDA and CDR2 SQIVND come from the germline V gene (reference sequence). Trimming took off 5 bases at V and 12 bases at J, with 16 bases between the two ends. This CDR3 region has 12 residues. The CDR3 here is CASSRGQSLNTF. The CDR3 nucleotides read TGTGCCAGTAGTCGAGGACAGTCCCTCAACACCTTC.

The CDR3 DNA reads TGTGCCAGCAGCTCCACGACAGGGATTTCCTACGAGCAGTACTTC. As protein: CASSSTTGISYEQYF. The V gene is TRBV7-2, the J gene TRBJ2-7; 7 positions agree with TRBD1. The CDR3 consists of 15 residues. Germline lookup yields CDR1 SGHTA and CDR2 FQGNSA. V gave up 4 bases and J gave up 1 base; unmatched junction bases: 7.

The CDR3 DNA reads as TGTGCCAGCAGCGTAGTCCGCAGCTCCTATAATTCACCCCTCCACTTT. Translated: CASSVVRSSYNSPLHF. The chain has TRBV9 and TRBJ1-6; D is unresolved. V lost 0 bases to trimming and J lost 0 bases, with 7 bases between them. Germline V gene lookup returns CDR1 SGDLS and CDR2 YYNGEE. The CDR3 totals 16 residues.

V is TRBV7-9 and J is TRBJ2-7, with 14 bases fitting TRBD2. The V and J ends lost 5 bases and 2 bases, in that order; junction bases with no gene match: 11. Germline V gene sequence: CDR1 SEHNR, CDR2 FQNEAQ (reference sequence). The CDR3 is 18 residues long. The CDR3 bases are TGTGCCAGCAGCGGCAGGGCCGGGACTAGCGGGAGACCCTACGAGCAGTACTTC. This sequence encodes CASSGRAGTSGRPYEQYF.

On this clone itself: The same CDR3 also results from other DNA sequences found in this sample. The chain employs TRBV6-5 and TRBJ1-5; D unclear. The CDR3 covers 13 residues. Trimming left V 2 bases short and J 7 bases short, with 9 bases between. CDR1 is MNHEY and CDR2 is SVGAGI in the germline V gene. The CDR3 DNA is TGTGCCAGCAGTTACAGCATCCGCCAGCCCCAGCATTTT. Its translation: CASSYSIRQPQHF.